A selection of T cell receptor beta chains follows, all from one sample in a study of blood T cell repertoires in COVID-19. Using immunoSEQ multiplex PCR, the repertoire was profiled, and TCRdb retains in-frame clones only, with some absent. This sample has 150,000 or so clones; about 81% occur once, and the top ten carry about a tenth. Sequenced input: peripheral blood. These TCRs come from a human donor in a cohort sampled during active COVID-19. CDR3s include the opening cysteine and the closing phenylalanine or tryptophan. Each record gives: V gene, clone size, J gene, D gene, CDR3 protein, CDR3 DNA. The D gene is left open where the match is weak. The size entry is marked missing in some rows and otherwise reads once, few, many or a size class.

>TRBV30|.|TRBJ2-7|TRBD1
CAWSTGVGYEQYF
TGTGCCTGGAGTACAGGGGTAGGCTACGAGCAGTACTTC
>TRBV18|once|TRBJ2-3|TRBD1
CASSPAMTGVTDTQYF
TGTGCCAGCTCACCAGCAATGACAGGGGTTACAGATACGCAGTATTTT
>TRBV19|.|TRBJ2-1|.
CASSEARYNEQFF
TGTGCCAGTAGTGAAGCCCGCTACAATGAGCAGTTCTTC
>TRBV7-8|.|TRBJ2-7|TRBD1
CASSLPGQGFMIYEQYF
TGTGCCAGCAGCTTACCAGGACAGGGGTTTATGATCTACGAGCAGTACTTC
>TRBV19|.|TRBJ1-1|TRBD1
CASKRTGENTEAFF
TGTGCCAGTAAGCGGACAGGGGAGAACACTGAAGCTTTCTTT
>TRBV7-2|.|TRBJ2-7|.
CASSPRQDSEQYF
TGTGCCAGCAGCCCCAGGCAAGACAGCGAGCAGTACTTC
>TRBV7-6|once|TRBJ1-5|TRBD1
CASSLVGRGRNQPQHF
TGTGCCAGCAGCTTAGTTGGCAGGGGGCGGAATCAGCCCCAGCATTTT
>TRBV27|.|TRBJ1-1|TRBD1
CASRLTGRTEAFF
TGTGCCAGCAGGCTGACAGGGAGGACTGAAGCTTTCTTT
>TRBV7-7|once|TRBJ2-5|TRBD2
CASSLGALAGIETQYF
TGTGCTAGCAGCTTAGGGGCCCTAGCGGGAATAGAGACCCAGTACTTC
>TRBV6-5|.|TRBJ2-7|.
CASSSEGREQYF
TGTGCCAGCAGTTCGGAGGGGCGCGAGCAGTACTTC